The clone carrying this TCR beta chain has more than one count but fewer than ten. No antigen is known for it. TCRdb redid the calling of the RACE reads with MiXCR, one entry per CDR3 protein. The data show some 94,000 distinct CDR3 sequences, with 9.5% to 15% seen just once and 2.1% held by the top ten. Germline CDR1 reads SNHLY; CDR2 reads FYNNEI. This CDR3 comprises 14 residues. Losses at the gene ends were 5 bases for V and 6 bases for J; bases not matched to a gene: 8. This specimen belongs to a study of human T cells and chemical hapten exposure. Overall study context: The patient population, which was mostly female, had alopecia areata, totalis or universalis. Findings of the study overall: TCRs exceeding 1 in 1000 frequency stayed unchanged with DPC sensitization.

The time point was: patch test 1, 2 weeks after DPC sensitization. Treatment: therapeutic diphenylcyclopropenone sensitization with weekly scalp DPC. The chain recombines TRBV2 with TRBJ2-7; 9 bases agree with TRBD1. The material was whole blood, obtained in connection with sensitization to the hapten diphenylcyclopropenone (DPC). The TCR was taken from a woman aged 35 to 49 with alopecia areata. Some clones in this sample may be carry-over from other donors' samples. The chain's CDR3 is CASSPRGQGSEQYF. CDR3 DNA: TGTGCCAGCAGTCCCAGGGGACAGGGTAGCGAGCAGTACTTC.